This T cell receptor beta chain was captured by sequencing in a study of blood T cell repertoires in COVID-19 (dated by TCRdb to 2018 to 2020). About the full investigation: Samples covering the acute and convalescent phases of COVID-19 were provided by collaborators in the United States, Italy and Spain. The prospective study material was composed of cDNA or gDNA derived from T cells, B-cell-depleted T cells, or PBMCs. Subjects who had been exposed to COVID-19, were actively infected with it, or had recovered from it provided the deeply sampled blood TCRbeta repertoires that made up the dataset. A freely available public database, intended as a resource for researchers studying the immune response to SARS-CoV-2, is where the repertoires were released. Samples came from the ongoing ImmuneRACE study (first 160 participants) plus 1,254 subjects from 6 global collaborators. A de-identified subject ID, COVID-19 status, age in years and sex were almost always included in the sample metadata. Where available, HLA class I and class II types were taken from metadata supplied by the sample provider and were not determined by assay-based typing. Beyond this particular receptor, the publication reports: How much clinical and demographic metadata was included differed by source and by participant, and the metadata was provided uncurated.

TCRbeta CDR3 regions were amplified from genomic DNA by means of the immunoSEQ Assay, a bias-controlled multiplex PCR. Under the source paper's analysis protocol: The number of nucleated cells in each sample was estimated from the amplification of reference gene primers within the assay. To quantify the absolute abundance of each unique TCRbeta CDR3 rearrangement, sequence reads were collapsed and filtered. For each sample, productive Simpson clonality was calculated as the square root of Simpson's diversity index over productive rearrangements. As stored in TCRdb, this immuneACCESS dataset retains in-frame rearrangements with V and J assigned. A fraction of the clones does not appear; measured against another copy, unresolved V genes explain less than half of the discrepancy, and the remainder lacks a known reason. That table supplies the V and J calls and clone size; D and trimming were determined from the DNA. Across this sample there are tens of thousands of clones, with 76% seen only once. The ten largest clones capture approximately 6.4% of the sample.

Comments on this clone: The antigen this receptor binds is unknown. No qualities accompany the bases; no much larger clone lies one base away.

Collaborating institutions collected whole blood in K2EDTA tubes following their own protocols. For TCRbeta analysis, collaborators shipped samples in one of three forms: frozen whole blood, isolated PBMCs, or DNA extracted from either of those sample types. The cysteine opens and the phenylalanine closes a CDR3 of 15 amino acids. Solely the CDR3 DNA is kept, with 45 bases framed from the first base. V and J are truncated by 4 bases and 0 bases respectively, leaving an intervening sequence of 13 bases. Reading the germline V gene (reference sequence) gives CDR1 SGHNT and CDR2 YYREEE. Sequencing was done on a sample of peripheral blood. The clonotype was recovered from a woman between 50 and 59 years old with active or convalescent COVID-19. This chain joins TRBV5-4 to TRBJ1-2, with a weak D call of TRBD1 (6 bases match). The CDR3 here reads CASSPYRETNYGYTF. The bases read TGTGCCAGCAGCCCCTACAGGGAAACTAACTATGGCTACACCTTC.